These T cell receptor beta chains were read from a single sample in a study of blood T cell repertoires in COVID-19. The table came from immunoSEQ multiplex PCR; TCRdb's copy has only in-frame clones and leaves some out. Among a few hundred thousand clones listed, 82% were seen once. Sequencing was done on a sample of peripheral blood. These receptor sequences come from a woman aged 18-30 years with acute or convalescent COVID-19. Each CDR3 is given with its conserved first and last residue. Fields, in order: CDR3 protein, J gene, V gene.

CASSYSLGGGQPQHF TRBJ1-5 TRBV6-5
CASSEVLGQSNQPQHF TRBJ1-5 TRBV19
CAWSRGLSNQPQHF TRBJ1-5 TRBV30
CASSLVGLSGEFGYTF TRBJ1-2 TRBV5-1
CASSLEGGQPQHF TRBJ1-5 TRBV7-3
CASSLARDGNTIYF TRBJ1-3 TRBV27
CASSPPGDGSSGANVLTF TRBJ2-6 TRBV18
CASSPGQLSYEQYF TRBJ2-7 TRBV11-2
CATSREPAGKYNEQFF TRBJ2-1 TRBV15
CASSRSLAGVVHEQFF TRBJ2-1 TRBV5-1
CASSQDWAGGPETDTQYF TRBJ2-3 TRBV3-1/TRBV3-2
CAISEGAGGPFGTDTQYF TRBJ2-3 TRBV10-3
CASSLPGTGELFF TRBJ2-2 TRBV27
CASSLVPPIYGRGTDTQYF TRBJ2-3 TRBV7-9
CASSFGYQPQHF TRBJ1-5 TRBV28
CASSLAGQGVPKNTIYF TRBJ1-3 TRBV7-2
CASSLSASTGYNSPLHF TRBJ1-6 TRBV27
CASSQAGRSGNTIYF TRBJ1-3 TRBV4-2
CASRPTGVRNQPQHF TRBJ1-5 TRBV2
CAWTSGRSPHSSTDTQYF TRBJ2-3 TRBV30
CASSYGGRVYEQYF TRBJ2-7 TRBV6-2/TRBV6-3
CASSYSGRAGTGELFF TRBJ2-2 TRBV7-8
CASSRDTLAYEQYF TRBJ2-7 TRBV2
CASSYRTGANTEAFF TRBJ1-1 TRBV27
CASSLEVPTGRVYGYTF TRBJ1-2 TRBV13
CASSLARVSYEQYF TRBJ2-7 TRBV7-2
CASSFSGNGNIQYF TRBJ2-4 TRBV13
CASSSPPGTGGYEQYF TRBJ2-7 TRBV6-5
CASSKARGRENTEAFF TRBJ1-1 TRBV5-8
CASSTGQNNQPQHF TRBJ1-5 TRBV19
CATSRQGPLYEQYF TRBJ2-7 TRBV15
CSVLAGGGETQYF TRBJ2-5 TRBV29-1
CASSWSDRKAFF TRBJ1-1 TRBV5-5
CASSYSYRGGETQYF TRBJ2-5 TRBV6-5
CASSQIMSGRKKDTQYF TRBJ2-3 TRBV4-2
CASSQGEGPDTEAFF TRBJ1-1 TRBV4-2